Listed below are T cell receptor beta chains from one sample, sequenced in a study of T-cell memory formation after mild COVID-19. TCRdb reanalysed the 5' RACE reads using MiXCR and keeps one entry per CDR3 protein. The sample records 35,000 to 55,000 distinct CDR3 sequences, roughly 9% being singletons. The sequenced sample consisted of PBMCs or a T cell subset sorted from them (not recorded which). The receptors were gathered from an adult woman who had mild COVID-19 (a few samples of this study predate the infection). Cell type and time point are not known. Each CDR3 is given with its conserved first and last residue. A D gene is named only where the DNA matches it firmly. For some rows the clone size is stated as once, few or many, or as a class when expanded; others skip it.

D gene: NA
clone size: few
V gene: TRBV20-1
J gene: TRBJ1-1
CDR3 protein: CSARRAEAFF
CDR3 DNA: TGCAGTGCTAGAAGGGCTGAAGCTTTCTTT

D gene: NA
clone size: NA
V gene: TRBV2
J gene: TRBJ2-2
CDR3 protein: CASRGARGGELFF
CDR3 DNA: TGTGCCAGCAGGGGAGCCAGGGGCGGGGAGCTGTTTTTT

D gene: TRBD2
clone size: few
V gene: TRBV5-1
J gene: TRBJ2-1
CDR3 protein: CASSLALAGGGYEQFF
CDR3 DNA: TGCGCCAGCAGCTTGGCTCTAGCGGGAGGTGGTTATGAGCAGTTCTTC

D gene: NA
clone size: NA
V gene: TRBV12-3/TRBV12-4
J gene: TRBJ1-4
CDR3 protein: CASCRTNEKLFF
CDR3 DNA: TGTGCCAGCTGTAGAACTAATGAAAAACTGTTTTTT

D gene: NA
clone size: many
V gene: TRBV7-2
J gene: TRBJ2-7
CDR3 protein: CASSLEQLSSYEQYF
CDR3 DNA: TGTGCCAGCAGCTTAGAACAGCTGTCCTCCTACGAGCAGTACTTC

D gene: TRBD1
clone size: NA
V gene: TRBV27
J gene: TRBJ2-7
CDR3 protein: CASRGTASYEQYF
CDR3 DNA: TGTGCCAGCAGAGGGACAGCTTCCTACGAGCAGTACTTC

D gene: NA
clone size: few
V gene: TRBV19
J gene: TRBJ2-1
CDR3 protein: CASSGKQGGNEQFF
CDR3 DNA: TGTGCCAGTAGTGGTAAACAGGGCGGCAATGAGCAGTTCTTC

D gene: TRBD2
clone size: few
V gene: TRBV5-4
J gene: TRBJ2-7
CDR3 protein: CASSTGTSGGLTYEQYF
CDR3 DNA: TGTGCCAGCAGCACCGGGACTAGCGGAGGGCTTACCTACGAGCAGTACTTC

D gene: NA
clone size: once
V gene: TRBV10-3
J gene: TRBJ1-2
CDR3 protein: CAISEGAGSARGYTF
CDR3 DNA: TGTGCCATCAGTGAAGGGGCCGGGAGCGCTAGGGGCTACACCTTC

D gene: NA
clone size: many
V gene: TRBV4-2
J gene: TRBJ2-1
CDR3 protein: CASSQDLRGGYLYNEQFF
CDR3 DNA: TGTGCCAGCAGCCAAGATCTCAGGGGCGGGTACCTCTACAATGAGCAGTTCTTC

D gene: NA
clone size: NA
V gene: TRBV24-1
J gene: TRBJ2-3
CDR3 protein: CATSDPTRGPDTQYF
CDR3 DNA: TGTGCCACCAGTGACCCAACTAGGGGCCCAGATACGCAGTATTTT

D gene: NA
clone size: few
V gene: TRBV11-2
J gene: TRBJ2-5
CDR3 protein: CASSLGGSAGETQYF
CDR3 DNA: TGTGCCAGCAGCTTAGGCGGGTCCGCCGGGGAGACCCAGTACTTC

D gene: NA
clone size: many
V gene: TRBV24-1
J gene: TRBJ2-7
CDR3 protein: CATSDFPRDGYEQYF
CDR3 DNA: TGTGCCACCAGTGATTTCCCCAGGGACGGCTACGAGCAGTACTTC

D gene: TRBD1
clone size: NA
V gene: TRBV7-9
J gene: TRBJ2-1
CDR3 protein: CASSLARQGFDEQFF
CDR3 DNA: TGTGCCAGCAGCTTAGCGCGACAGGGGTTTGATGAGCAGTTCTTC